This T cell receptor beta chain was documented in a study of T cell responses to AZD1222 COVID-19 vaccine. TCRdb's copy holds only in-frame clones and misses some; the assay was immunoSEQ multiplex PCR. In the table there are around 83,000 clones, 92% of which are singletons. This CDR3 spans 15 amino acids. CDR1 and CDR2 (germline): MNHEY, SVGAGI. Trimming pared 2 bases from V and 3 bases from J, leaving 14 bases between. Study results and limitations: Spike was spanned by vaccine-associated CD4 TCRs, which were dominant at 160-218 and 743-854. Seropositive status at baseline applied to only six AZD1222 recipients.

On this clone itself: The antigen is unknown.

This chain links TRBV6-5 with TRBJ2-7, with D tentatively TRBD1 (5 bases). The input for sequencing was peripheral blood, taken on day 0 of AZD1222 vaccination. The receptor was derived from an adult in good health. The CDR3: CASSYQQGSLYEQYF. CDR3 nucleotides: TGTGCCAGCAGTTACCAGCAGGGATCCCTCTACGAGCAGTACTTC.